This T cell receptor beta chain was observed in a study of naive and memory T cell subsets. Specified treatment: skin biopsy from PPD injection site in Mantoux-positive individual. The library had UMIs added by 3' ligation of an oligonucleotide to TCR cDNA. On this clonotype: Its antigen remains unidentified.

Overall study results and limits: TCRs were reportedly recovered from both biopsy types, mostly tuberculin test sites. Potentially, T cell activation and differentiation skew this RNA-based measurement. Delayed type IV hypersensitivity infiltration was taken to explain higher tuberculin-site TCR counts.

The CDR3 runs to 12 residues. V was clipped by 8 bases and J by 1 base, with 8 bases between them. Germline CDR1 is MNHNY and CDR2 is SVGAGI (reference sequence). Four PCR rounds used nested alpha and beta constant region primers plus the SP2 primer. Reverse transcription of blood and skin TCR RNA was primed at alpha and beta constant regions. TCRdb re-called the UMI-ligation and nested PCR reads with MiXCR, one entry per CDR3 protein. Of around 20,000 distinct CDR3 sequences listed, 6% are singletons. This receptor was identified in an adult in good health. The sequenced sample was skin, obtained from a tuberculin skin test site. The chain employs TRBV6-6 and TRBJ2-5, with D perhaps matching TRBD2 (6 bases). The chain's CDR3 is CASRGTQETQYF. The CDR3 DNA is TGTGCCAGCCGCGGGACCCAAGAGACCCAGTACTTC.